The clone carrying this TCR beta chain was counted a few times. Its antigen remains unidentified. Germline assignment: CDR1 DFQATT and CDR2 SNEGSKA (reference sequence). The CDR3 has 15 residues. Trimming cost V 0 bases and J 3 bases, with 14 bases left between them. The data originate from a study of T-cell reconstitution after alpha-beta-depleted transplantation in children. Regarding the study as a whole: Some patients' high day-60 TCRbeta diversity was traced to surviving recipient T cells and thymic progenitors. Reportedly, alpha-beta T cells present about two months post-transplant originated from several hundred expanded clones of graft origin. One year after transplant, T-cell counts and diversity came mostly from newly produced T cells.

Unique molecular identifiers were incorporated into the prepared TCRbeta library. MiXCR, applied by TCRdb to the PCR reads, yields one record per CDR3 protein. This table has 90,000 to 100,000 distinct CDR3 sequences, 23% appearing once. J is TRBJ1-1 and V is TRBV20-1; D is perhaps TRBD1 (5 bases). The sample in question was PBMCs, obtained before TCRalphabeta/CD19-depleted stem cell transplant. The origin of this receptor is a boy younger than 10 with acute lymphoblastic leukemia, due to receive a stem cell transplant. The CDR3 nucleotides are TGCAGTGCTAGAGATAACCCAGGGAGATACACTGAAGCTTTCTTT. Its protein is CSARDNPGRYTEAFF.